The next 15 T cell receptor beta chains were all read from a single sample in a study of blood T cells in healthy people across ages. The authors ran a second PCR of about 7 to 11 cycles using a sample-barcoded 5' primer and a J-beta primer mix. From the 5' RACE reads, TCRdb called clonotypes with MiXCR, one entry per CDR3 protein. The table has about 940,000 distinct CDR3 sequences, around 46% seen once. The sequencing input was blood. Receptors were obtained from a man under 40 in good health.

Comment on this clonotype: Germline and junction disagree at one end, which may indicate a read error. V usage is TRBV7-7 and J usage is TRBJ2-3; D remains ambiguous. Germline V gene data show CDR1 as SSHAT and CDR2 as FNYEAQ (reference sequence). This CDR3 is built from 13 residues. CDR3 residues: CASSSLPEDTQYF. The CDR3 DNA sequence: TGTGCTAGCAGCTCCCTCCCGGAGGATACGCAGTATTTT.

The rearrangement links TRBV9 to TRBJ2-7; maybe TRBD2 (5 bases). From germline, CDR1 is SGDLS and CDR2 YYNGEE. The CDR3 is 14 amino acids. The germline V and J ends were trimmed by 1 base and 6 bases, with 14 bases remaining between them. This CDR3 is CASSVRSSMGEQYF. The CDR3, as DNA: TGTGCCAGCAGCGTACGGTCTAGCATGGGCGAGCAGTACTTC.

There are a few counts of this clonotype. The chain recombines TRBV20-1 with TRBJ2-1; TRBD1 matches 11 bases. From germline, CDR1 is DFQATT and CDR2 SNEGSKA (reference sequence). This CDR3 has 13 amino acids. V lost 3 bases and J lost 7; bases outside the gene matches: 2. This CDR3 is CSASGTGGNEQFF. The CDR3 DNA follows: TGCAGTGCTAGTGGGACAGGGGGGAATGAGCAGTTCTTC.

The chain's CDR3 is CASNGDRTDANYGYTF. CDR3 in DNA: TGTGCCAGCAACGGAGACCGGACGGACGCTAACTATGGCTACACCTTC. This chain connects TRBV6-5 to TRBJ1-2; no firm D call. Germline assignment: CDR1 MNHEY and CDR2 SVGAGI. Deletions cut 7 bases from V and 0 bases from J, with 18 bases between. The CDR3 is 16 residues long.

CDR3 in amino acids: CASSQDMGANTEAFF. The CDR3 coding sequence is TGCGCCAGCAGCCAAGACATGGGGGCAAACACTGAAGCTTTCTTT. This sequence joins TRBV4-1 and TRBJ1-1, with D possibly being TRBD1 (6 bases). CDR1 is MGHRA, CDR2 YSYEKL, per germline. CDR3 size: 15 residues. V lost 0 bases, J lost 2 bases, and 10 bases lay in between.

Written as DNA, the CDR3 is TGCGCCAGCAGCCAAGTCGGGGCTACTGAAGCTTTCTTT. Protein: CASSQVGATEAFF. The chain carries TRBV4-1 and TRBJ1-1, with D perhaps matching TRBD1 (5 bases). Trimming took 1 base from V and 5 from J, leaving 8 bases between them. This CDR3 contains 13 residues. Germline V lookup: CDR1 MGHRA, CDR2 YSYEKL.

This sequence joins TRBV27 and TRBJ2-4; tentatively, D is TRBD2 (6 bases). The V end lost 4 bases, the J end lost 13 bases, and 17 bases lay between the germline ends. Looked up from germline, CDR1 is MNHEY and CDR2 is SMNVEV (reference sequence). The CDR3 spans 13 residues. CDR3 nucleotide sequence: TGTGCCAGCAGTTCGCAGGGAGGTGGGGAGCAGTACTTC. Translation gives CASSSQGGGEQYF.

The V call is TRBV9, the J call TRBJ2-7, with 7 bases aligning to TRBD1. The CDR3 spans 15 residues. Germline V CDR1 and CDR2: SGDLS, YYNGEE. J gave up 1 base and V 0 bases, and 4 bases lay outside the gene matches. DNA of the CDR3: TGTGCCAGCAGCGTAGGATGGACAGGTTCCTACGAGCAGTACTTC. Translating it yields CASSVGWTGSYEQYF.

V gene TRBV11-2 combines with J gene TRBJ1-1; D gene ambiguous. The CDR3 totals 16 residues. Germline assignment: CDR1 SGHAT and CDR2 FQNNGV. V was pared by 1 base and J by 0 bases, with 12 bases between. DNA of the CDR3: TGTGCCAGCAGCTTAGGGTTACGGAACCTGAACACTGAAGCTTTCTTT. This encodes CASSLGLRNLNTEAFF.

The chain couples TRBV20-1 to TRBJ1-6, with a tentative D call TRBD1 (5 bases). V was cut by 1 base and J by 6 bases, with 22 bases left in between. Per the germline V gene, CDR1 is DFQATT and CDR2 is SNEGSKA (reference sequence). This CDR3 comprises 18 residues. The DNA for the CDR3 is TGCAGTGCTAGAGTAGGGGTGGGAGGGAACAGGAGTAATTCACCCCTCCACTTT. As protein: CSARVGVGGNRSNSPLHF.

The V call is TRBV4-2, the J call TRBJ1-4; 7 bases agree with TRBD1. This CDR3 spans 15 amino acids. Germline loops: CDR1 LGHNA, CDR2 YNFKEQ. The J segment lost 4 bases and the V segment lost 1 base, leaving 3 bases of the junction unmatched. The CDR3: CASSQVGQNNEKLFF. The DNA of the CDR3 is TGTGCCAGCAGCCAAGTGGGACAGAATAATGAAAAACTGTTTTTT.

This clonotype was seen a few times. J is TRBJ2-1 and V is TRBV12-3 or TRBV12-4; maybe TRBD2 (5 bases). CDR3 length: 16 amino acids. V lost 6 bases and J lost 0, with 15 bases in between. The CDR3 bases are TGTGCCAGCAGGTCCCTGGAGGAGAGCTCCTACAATGAGCAGTTCTTC. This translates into CASRSLEESSYNEQFF.

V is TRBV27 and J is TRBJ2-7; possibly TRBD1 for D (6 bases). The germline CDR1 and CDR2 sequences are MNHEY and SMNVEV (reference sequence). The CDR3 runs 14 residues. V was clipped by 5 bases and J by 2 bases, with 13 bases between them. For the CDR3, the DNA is TGTGCCAGCAGTGAAAACAGGGATGCCTACGAGCAGTACTTC. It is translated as CASSENRDAYEQYF.

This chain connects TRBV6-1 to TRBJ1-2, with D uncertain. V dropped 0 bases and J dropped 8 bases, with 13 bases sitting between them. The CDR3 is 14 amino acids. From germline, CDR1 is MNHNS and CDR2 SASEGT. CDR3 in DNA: TGTGCCAGCAGTGAAGCAGTCCGCGTAGGCGGCTACACCTTC. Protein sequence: CASSEAVRVGGYTF.

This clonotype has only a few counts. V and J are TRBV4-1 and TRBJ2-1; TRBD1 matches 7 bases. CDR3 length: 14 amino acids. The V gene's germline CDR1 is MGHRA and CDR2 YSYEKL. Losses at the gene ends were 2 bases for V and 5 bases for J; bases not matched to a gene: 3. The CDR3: CASSQRQGDNEQFF. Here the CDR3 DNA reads TGCGCCAGCAGCCAACGCCAGGGGGACAATGAGCAGTTCTTC.